The rows below give T cell receptor beta chains drawn from one sample of a study of monozygotic twins with inflammatory bowel disease. TCRdb reprocessed the 5' RACE reads and reports one entry per CDR3 protein, with no DNA. The record lists around 220,000 distinct CDR3 sequences, of which the ten most abundant hold 6% to 9%. What was sequenced was blood. The receptors derive from a human donor with ulcerative colitis or Crohn's disease, or a healthy co-twin of an affected twin (not recorded which). Each CDR3 is given with its conserved first and last residue.

CDR3: CATSLPGGPYNEQFF; V: TRBV24-1; J: TRBJ2-1
CDR3: CASSQTSNQPQHF; V: TRBV3-1; J: TRBJ1-5
CDR3: CASSQSQGAKDEQYF; V: TRBV4-2; J: TRBJ2-7
CDR3: CASSEGTSNTGELFF; V: TRBV2; J: TRBJ2-2
CDR3: CSVGGAASGRNEQFF; V: TRBV29-1; J: TRBJ2-1
CDR3: CASSENNYGYTF; V: TRBV5-1; J: TRBJ1-2
CDR3: CATKGGREDTQYF; V: TRBV24-1; J: TRBJ2-3
CDR3: CASSPRAGVETNEKLFF; V: TRBV18; J: TRBJ1-4
CDR3: CASSWGTEEETQYF; V: TRBV5-1; J: TRBJ2-5
CDR3: CASRSLVRDYEQYF; V: TRBV6-5; J: TRBJ2-7
CDR3: CASSYTGTNNQPQHF; V: TRBV7-2; J: TRBJ1-5
CDR3: CASSSTAGGYTF; V: TRBV12-3/TRBV12-4; J: TRBJ1-2
CDR3: CASSYSGGETQYF; V: TRBV27; J: TRBJ2-5
CDR3: CAIQGDTGELFF; V: TRBV24-1; J: TRBJ2-2
CDR3: CASSRSSSYNEQFF; V: TRBV4-1; J: TRBJ2-1
CDR3: CASSPGLAGGLSYNEQFF; V: TRBV5-1; J: TRBJ2-1
CDR3: CSVLGSPLYEQYF; V: TRBV29-1; J: TRBJ2-7